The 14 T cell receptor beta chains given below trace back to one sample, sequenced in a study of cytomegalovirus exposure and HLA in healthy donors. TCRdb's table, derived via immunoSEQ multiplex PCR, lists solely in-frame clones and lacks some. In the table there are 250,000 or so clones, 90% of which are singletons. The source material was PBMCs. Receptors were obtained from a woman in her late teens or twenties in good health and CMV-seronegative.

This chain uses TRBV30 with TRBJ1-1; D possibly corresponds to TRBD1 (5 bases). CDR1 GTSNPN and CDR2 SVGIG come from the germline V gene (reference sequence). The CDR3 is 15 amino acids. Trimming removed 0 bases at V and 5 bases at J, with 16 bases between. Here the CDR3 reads CAWSVRGVGSTEAFF. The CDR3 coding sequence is TGTGCCTGGAGTGTAAGGGGCGTGGGGTCGACTGAAGCTTTCTTT.

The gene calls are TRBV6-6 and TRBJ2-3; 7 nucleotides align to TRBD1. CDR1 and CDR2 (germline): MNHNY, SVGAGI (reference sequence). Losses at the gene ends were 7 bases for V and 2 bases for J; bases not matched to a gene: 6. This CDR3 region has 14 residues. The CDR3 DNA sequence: TGTGCCAGCAACCAGGGACAGAACACAGATACGCAGTATTTT. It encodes CASNQGQNTDTQYF.

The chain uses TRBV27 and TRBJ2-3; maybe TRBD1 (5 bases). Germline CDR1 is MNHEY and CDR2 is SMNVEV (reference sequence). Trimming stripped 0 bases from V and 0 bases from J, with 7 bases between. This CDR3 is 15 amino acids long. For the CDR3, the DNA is TGTGCCAGCAGTTTATCAAGGGGAAGCACAGATACGCAGTATTTT. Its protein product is CASSLSRGSTDTQYF.

CDR3 region: CASSAKTGMSYEQYV. The CDR3 bases are TGTGCCAGCAGTGCGAAGACAGGGATGAGCTACGAGCAGTACGTC. The rearrangement links TRBV6-1 to TRBJ2-7; 7 positions match TRBD1. V lost 4 bases, J lost 3 bases, and 9 bases stayed unmatched. Germline loops: CDR1 MNHNS, CDR2 SASEGT. The CDR3 sequence is 15 residues long.

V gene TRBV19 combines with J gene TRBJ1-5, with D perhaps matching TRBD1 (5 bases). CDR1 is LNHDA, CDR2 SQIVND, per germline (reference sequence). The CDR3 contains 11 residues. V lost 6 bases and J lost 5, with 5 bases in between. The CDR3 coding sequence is TGTGCCAGTAGAGGGGATCAGCCCCAGCATTTT. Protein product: CASRGDQPQHF.

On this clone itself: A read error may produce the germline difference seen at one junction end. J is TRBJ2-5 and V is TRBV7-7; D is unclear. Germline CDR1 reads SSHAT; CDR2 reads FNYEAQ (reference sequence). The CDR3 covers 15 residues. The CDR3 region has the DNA TGTGCTAGCAGCTTATCCTCGATCCGCGATCAGACCCAGTACTTC. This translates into CASSLSSIRDQTQYF.

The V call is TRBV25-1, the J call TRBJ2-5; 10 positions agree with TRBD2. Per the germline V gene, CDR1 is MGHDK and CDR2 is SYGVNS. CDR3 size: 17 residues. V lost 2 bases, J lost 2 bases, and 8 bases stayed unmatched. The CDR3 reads CASSEGLLAGGQETQYF. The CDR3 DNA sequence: TGTGCCAGCAGTGAAGGGTTGTTAGCGGGGGGTCAAGAGACCCAGTACTTC.

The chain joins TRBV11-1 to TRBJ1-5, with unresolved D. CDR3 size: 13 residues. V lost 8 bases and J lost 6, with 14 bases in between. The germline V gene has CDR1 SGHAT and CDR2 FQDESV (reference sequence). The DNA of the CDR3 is TGTGCCAGCTCGACGGGGTACGGTCAGCCCCAGCATTTT. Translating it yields CASSTGYGQPQHF.

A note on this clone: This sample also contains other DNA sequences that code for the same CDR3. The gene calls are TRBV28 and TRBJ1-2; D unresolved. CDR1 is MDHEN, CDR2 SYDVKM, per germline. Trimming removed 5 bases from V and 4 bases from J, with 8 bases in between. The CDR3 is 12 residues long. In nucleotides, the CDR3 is TGTGCCAGCAGTCCCGGTAGCTATGGCTACACCTTC. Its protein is CASSPGSYGYTF.

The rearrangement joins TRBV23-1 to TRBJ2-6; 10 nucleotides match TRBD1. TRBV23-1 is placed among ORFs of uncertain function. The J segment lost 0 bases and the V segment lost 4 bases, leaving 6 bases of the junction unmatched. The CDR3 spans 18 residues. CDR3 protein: CASSRGQGELSGANVLTF. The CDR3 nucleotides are TGCGCCAGCAGTCGCGGACAGGGGGAACTCTCTGGGGCCAACGTCCTGACTTTC.

Here the CDR3 reads CASSFGTNYEQYF. CDR3 DNA sequence: TGCGCCAGCAGCTTCGGGACAAACTACGAGCAGTACTTC. V usage is TRBV5-1 and J usage is TRBJ2-7; a possible D gene is TRBD1 (6 bases). This CDR3 comprises 13 residues. Per the germline V gene, CDR1 is SGHRS and CDR2 is YFSETQ. Trimming took 2 bases from V and 3 from J, leaving 9 bases between them.

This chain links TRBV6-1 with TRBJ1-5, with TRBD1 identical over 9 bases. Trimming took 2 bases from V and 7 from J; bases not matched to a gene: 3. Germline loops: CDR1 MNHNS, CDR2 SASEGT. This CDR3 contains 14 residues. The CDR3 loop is CASSEWTGAQPQHF. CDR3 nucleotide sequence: TGTGCCAGCAGTGAATGGACAGGGGCCCAGCCCCAGCATTTT.

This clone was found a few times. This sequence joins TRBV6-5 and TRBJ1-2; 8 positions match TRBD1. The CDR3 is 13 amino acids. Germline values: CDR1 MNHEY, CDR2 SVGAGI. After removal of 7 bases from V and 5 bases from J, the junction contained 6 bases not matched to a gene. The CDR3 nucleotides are TGTGCCAGCACCACAGGGGGATGGTATGGCTACACCTTC. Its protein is CASTTGGWYGYTF.

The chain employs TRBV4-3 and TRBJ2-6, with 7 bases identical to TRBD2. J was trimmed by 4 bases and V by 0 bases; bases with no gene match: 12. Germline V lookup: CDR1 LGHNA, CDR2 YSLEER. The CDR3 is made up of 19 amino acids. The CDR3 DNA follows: TGCGCCAGCAGCCAAGACCTAGGATGGGAGGGTATGGGGGCCAACGTCCTGACTTTC. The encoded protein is CASSQDLGWEGMGANVLTF.